This TCR beta chain was retrieved from a study of tissue T cells after allogeneic stem cell transplantation. Study results and limitations: This small cohort was clinically heterogeneous, and sampling depth was a limitation. Anatomically similar tissues had similar TCR repertoires within each patient. Few T cell clones were shared across patients, but motif clusters showed tissue-specific shared signatures.

In its sample, this clone was seen a few times. Its antigen is undetermined. Genes and germline come from the mouse. The CDR3 extends 1 residue past the end of the read, so its final part is completed from the germline J gene. Produced via immunoSEQ multiplex PCR; TCRdb's table is partial and in-frame only. The top ten clones hold approximately 6.3% of a sample with about 4,000 clones, roughly 53% of them seen once. This CDR3 is built from 15 residues. Germline CDR1 reads KGHTA; CDR2 reads FQNQQP. Time point indicated: mouse harvest day 7 after allogeneic transplant. Tail vein injection delivered 10^7 T-cell-depleted bone marrow cells and 10^6 splenic CD5+ T cells.

The chain recombines TRBV23 with TRBJ1-2. This receptor was obtained from a female BALB/c mouse given C57BL/6 T cells with graft-versus-host disease after an allogeneic hematopoietic cell transplant. Sequenced sample: gut tissue. CDR3 DNA (partial): TGCTCCAGCAGTCAATCAGGGGGGCGCTTCTCCGACTACACC. It translates to CSSSQSGGRFSDYT. The whole CDR3 sequence reads CSSSQSGGRFSDYTF.